The next 3 T cell receptor beta chains were all read from a single sample in a study of post-analysis software for immune sequencing data. Study-wide results and limits: Relative to controls, patients had a few TRBV segments at higher frequency, with TRBV5-6, TRBV5-1 and TRBV20-1 among these.

These TCRs are of unknown antigen specificity. Unique molecular identifiers were built into the TCR beta cDNA libraries. TCRdb reprocessed the PCR reads via MiXCR and lists one record per CDR3 protein. Of approximately 730,000 distinct CDR3 sequences in the sample, 25% to 30% are singletons; the top ten hold more than 0.55%. Sequences were obtained from blood. These receptors originate from a girl aged 10 to 17 with multiple sclerosis.

Comments on this clonotype: A clone one base away is much larger, so this may be a read error. This chain connects TRBV29-1 to TRBJ2-1, with a weak D call TRBD1 (7 bases). The length of the CDR3 is 12 residues. Germline CDR1 reads SQVTM; CDR2 reads ANQGSEA. CDR3 sequence reads: CSVDRGDNEQVF. The CDR3 nucleotides read TGCAGCGTTGACAGGGGGGATAATGAGCAGGTCTTC.

This clonotype was seen a handful of times. The V gene is TRBV6-4, the J gene TRBJ2-1; TRBD2 matches 13 bases. V lost 9 bases to trimming and J lost 0 bases; unmatched junction nucleotides: 8. This CDR3 is 17 amino acids long. CDR1 is MRHNA and CDR2 is SNTAGT in the germline V gene. The CDR3 is CASAGTSGKSSYNEQFF. CDR3 bases: TGTGCCAGTGCCGGGACTAGCGGGAAGAGCTCCTACAATGAGCAGTTCTTC.

V is TRBV25-1 and J is TRBJ2-5; perhaps TRBD1 as D (6 bases). CDR1 is MGHDK and CDR2 is SYGVNS in the germline V gene. The CDR3 consists of 13 residues. The V end lost 8 bases, the J end lost 11 bases, and 21 bases lay between the germline ends. Here the CDR3 DNA reads TGTGCCAGCGGTAGGACAGACCTCGGGGAGCAGTACTTC. Residues: CASGRTDLGEQYF.